Each of the 15 T cell receptor beta chains below was sequenced from the same sample in a study of T cell changes during pregnancy in multiple sclerosis. The assay was immunoSEQ multiplex PCR, and TCRdb's table has in-frame clones only and misses some. The sample shows about 130,000 clones, roughly 95% of them seen only once. The sequencing used peripheral blood, collected after pregnancy. These receptors were obtained from a female donor with multiple sclerosis, enrolled in a pregnancy study.

The chain couples TRBV5-4 to TRBJ1-1, with D unresolved. The CDR3 totals 11 residues. Looked up from germline, CDR1 is SGHNT and CDR2 is YYREEE (reference sequence). V lost 0 bases, J lost 8 bases, and 5 bases lay in between. The CDR3: CASSLGEEAFF. In nucleotides, the CDR3 is TGTGCCAGCAGCTTGGGAGAAGAAGCTTTCTTT.

This chain uses TRBV5-1 with TRBJ2-7, with TRBD2 identical over 15 bases. V shed 4 bases, J shed 0 bases, and the junction held 8 bases outside the gene matches. This CDR3 is 18 amino acids long. Germline CDR1 is SGHRS and CDR2 is YFSETQ. Here the CDR3 DNA reads TGCGCCAGCAGCAGGGGACTAGCGGGAGGCCCTCTCTCCTACGAGCAGTACTTC. This encodes CASSRGLAGGPLSYEQYF.

The CDR3 region is CASRFQGEAFF. The CDR3 DNA reads as TGTGCCAGCAGATTCCAGGGTGAAGCTTTCTTT. This sequence joins TRBV27 and TRBJ1-1; TRBD1 is a possible D gene (5 bases). The CDR3 covers 11 residues. CDR1 and CDR2 from the germline V gene are MNHEY and SMNVEV (reference sequence). Trimming cost V 6 bases and J 7 bases, with 9 bases left between them.

V is TRBV4-3 and J is TRBJ2-7, with D hard to call. With 6 bases removed from V and 0 bases from J, the gap between germline ends came to 9 bases. This CDR3 contains 13 residues. Germline CDR1 and CDR2: LGHNA and YSLEER. CDR3 DNA sequence: TGCGCCAGCAGTCAGTCTGGCTCCTACGAGCAGTACTTC. Translating it yields CASSQSGSYEQYF.

This clone was seen a single time. The chain combines TRBV4-3 with TRBJ2-7, with D perhaps TRBD2 (6 bases). This CDR3 region has 14 residues. Germline V gene lookup returns CDR1 LGHNA and CDR2 YSLEER. Trimming took off 0 bases at V and 4 bases at J, with 10 bases between the two ends. The CDR3 region is CASSQDSGGYEQYF. The CDR3 nucleotides read TGCGCCAGCAGCCAAGATAGTGGGGGGTACGAGCAGTACTTC.

The chain recombines TRBV4-2 with TRBJ2-7; D gene unclear. Germline V lookup: CDR1 LGHNA, CDR2 YNFKEQ. The CDR3 runs to 13 residues. Between the trimmed V and J ends, which lost 0 bases and 5 bases, there was a span of 8 bases. CDR3 amino acids: CASSQEAEDEQYF. DNA of the CDR3: TGTGCCAGCAGCCAAGAAGCCGAGGACGAGCAGTACTTC.

The V and J genes are TRBV10-3 and TRBJ2-7; TRBD1 matches at 7 bases. Unmatched junction bases numbered 10, after V lost 7 bases and J lost 1 base. Germline V CDR1 and CDR2: ENHRY, SYGVKD. The CDR3 runs to 15 residues. The DNA for the CDR3 is TGTGCCATCACCCGACAGGGACCCCTATCCTACGAGCAGTACTTC. It encodes CAITRQGPLSYEQYF.

DNA for the CDR3: TGTGCCAGCATGAGTATTGGTGGCTACACCTTC. It is translated as CASMSIGGYTF. The chain is built from TRBV28 and TRBJ1-2; D gene uncertain. This CDR3 comprises 11 residues. V was trimmed by 7 bases and J by 7 bases, leaving 10 bases between them. Germline V gives CDR1 MDHEN, CDR2 SYDVKM.

The J gene is TRBJ2-3, the V gene TRBV7-3; the D is unclear. The V and J ends lost 0 bases and 2 bases respectively, with 6 bases between them. This CDR3 contains 14 residues. Looked up from germline, CDR1 is SGHTA and CDR2 is FQGTGA. In DNA form, the CDR3 reads TGTGCCAGCAGCTTAACAGACATCACAGATACGCAGTATTTT. Protein: CASSLTDITDTQYF.

This chain joins TRBV28 and TRBJ2-5; D is ambiguous. V was trimmed by 8 bases and J by 5 bases, leaving 3 bases between them. Looked up from germline, CDR1 is MDHEN and CDR2 is SYDVKM. This CDR3 has 9 residues. For the CDR3, the DNA is TGTGCCAGCGGCGAGACCCAGTACTTC. This encodes CASGETQYF. Supplemented by reference TRBV28 and TRBJ2-5, the full variable domain reads DVKVTQSSRYLVKRTGEKVFLECVQDMDHENMFWYRQDPGLGLRLIYFSYDVKMKEKGDIPEGYSVSREKKERFSLILESASTNQTSMYLCASGETQYFGPGTRLLVL.

This chain joins TRBV27 and TRBJ2-7, with D possibly being TRBD2 (5 bases). This CDR3 spans 13 amino acids. V dropped 3 bases and J dropped 4 bases, with 10 bases sitting between them. CDR1 is MNHEY and CDR2 is SMNVEV in the germline V gene (reference sequence). In DNA form, the CDR3 reads TGTGCCAGCAGTTTCGGACTGAGATACGAGCAGTACTTC. Translating gives CASSFGLRYEQYF.

V usage is TRBV6-6 and J usage is TRBJ1-4; possibly TRBD1 for D (5 bases). The V end lost 0 bases, the J end lost 6 bases, and 11 bases lay between the germline ends. Germline V gives CDR1 MNHNY, CDR2 SVGAGI (reference sequence). This CDR3 contains 15 residues. The chain's CDR3 is CASSYSSGEYEKLFF. The CDR3 region has the DNA TGTGCCAGCAGTTACTCGTCGGGGGAGTATGAAAAACTGTTTTTT.

With regard to this clone: Other DNA sequences of this sample code for an identical CDR3. V usage is TRBV4-2 and J usage is TRBJ2-1; 7 positions match TRBD2. J gave up 0 bases and V 0 bases, and 2 bases lay outside the gene matches. Germline values: CDR1 LGHNA, CDR2 YNFKEQ. CDR3 length: 16 amino acids. CDR3 protein: CASSQERGSSYNEQFF. The DNA of the CDR3 is TGTGCCAGCAGCCAAGAGCGCGGGAGCTCCTACAATGAGCAGTTCTTC.

This clone was seen a single time. The genes are TRBV29-1 and TRBJ2-7; TRBD1 might be the D (5 bases). This CDR3 is 14 amino acids long. Germline values: CDR1 SQVTM, CDR2 ANQGSEA. V was cut by 6 bases and J by 6 bases, with 21 bases left in between. The CDR3 region has the DNA TGCAGCGTGGGTCAGGCCTTAGGGGCTAGCGAGCAGTACTTC. Its translation is CSVGQALGASEQYF.

V gene TRBV7-9 combines with J gene TRBJ2-3, with 14 bases matching TRBD2. This CDR3 region has 16 residues. J gave up 6 bases and V 4 bases, and 6 bases lay outside the gene matches. CDR1 and CDR2 (germline): SEHNR, FQNEAQ (reference sequence). CDR3 coding DNA: TGTGCCAGCAGCTCAGGGGGACTAGCGGGAGCGGATACGCAGTATTTT. Its protein is CASSSGGLAGADTQYF. The complete variable domain, with remaining parts taken from reference TRBV7-9 and TRBJ2-3, reads DTGVSQNPRHKITKRGQNVTFRCDPISEHNRLYWYRQTLGQGPEFLTYFQNEAQLEKSRLLSDRFSAERPKGSFSTLEIQRTEQGDSAMYLCASSSGGLAGADTQYFGPGTRLTVL.